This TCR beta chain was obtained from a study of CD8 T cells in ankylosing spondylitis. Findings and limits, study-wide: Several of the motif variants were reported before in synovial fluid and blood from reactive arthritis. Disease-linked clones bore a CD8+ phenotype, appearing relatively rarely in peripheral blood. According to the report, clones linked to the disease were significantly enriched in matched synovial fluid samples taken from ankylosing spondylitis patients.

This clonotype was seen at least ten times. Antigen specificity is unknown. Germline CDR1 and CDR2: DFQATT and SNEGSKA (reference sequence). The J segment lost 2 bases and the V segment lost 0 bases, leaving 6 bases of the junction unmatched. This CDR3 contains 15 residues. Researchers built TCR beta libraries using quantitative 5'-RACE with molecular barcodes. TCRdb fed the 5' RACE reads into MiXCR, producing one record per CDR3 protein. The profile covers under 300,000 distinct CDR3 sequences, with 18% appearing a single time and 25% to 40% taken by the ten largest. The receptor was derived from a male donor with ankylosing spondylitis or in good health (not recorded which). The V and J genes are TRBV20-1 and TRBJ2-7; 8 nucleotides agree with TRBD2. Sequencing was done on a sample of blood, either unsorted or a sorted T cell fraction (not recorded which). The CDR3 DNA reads TGCAGTGCTAGAGATCTACGGGGGGGAACCTACGAGCAGTACTTC. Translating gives CSARDLRGGTYEQYF.